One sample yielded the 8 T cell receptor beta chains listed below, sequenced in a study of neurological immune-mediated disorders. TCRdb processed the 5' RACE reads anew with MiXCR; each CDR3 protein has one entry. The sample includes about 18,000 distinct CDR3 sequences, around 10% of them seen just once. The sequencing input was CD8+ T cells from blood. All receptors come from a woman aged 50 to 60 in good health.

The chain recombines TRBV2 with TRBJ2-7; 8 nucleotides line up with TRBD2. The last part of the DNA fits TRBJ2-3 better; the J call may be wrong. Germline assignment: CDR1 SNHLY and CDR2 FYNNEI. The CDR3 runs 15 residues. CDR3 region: CASSAGGGPRDTQYF. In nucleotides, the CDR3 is TGTGCCAGCAGTGCAGGCGGGGGGCCCCGAGATACGCAGTATTTT.

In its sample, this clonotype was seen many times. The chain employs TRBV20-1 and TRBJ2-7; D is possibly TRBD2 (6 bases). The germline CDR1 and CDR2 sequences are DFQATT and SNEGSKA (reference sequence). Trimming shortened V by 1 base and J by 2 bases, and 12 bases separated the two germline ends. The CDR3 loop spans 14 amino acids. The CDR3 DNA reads TGCAGTGCTAGAGCCTCGGGAGTGACCTACGAGCAGTACTTC. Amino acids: CSARASGVTYEQYF.

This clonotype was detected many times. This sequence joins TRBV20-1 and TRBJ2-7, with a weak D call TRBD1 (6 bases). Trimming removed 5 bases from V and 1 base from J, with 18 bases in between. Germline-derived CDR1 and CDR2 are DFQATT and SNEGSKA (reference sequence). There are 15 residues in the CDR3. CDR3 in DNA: TGCAGTGCTCTCTTCTCCACAGGGCCATCCTACGAGCAGTACTTC. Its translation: CSALFSTGPSYEQYF.

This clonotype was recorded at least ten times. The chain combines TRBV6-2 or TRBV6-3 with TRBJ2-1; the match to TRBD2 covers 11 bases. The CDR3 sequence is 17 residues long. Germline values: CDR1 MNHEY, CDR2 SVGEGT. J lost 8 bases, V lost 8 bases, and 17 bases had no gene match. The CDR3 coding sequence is TGTGCCAGCCTTACCCCCTCACTAGCGGGGGCACAATATGAGCAGTTCTTC. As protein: CASLTPSLAGAQYEQFF.

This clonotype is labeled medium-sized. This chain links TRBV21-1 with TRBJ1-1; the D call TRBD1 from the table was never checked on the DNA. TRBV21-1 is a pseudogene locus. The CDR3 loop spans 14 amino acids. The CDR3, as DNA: TGTGCCAGCAGCAAAGGGGGCTCCAGAAGAGGAGCTTTCTTT. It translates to CASSKGGSRRGAFF.

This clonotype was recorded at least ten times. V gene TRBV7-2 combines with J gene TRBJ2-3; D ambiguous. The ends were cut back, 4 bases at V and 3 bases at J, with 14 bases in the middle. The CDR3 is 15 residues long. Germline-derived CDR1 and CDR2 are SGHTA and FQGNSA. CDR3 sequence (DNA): TGTGCCAGCAGCTCCGTAGGGATCGTGACAGATACGCAGTATTTT. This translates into CASSSVGIVTDTQYF.

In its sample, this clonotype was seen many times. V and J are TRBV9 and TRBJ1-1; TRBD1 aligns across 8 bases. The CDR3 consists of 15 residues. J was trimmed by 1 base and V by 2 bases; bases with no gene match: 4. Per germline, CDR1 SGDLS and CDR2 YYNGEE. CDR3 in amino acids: CASSVSGTGNTEAFF. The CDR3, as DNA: TGTGCCAGCAGCGTTTCTGGGACAGGGAACACTGAAGCTTTCTTT. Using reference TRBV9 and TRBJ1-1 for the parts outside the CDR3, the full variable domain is DSGVTQTPKHLITATGQRVTLRCSPRSGDLSVYWYQQSLDQGLQFLIQYYNGEERAKGNILERFSAQQFPDLHSELNLSSLELGDSALYFCASSVSGTGNTEAFFGQGTRLTVV.

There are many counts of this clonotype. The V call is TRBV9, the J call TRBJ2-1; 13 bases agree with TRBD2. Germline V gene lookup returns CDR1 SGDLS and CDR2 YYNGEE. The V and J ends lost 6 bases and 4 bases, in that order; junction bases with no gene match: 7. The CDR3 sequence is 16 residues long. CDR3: CASTGLAGDPYNEQFF. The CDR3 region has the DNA TGTGCCAGCACTGGACTAGCGGGAGATCCTTACAATGAGCAGTTCTTC.